The text below deals with one TCR beta chain. This sample stems from a study of T cell responses to AZD1222 COVID-19 vaccine. Only in-frame clones appear in the TCRdb table, and some are missing; sequencing was by immunoSEQ multiplex PCR. There are about 97,000 clones in the sample; approximately 90% occur only once, and 7.5% lies in the top ten. In germline, CDR1 is LNHNV, CDR2 YYDKDF (reference sequence). There are 15 residues in the CDR3. J lost 4 bases, V lost 1 base, and 6 bases had no gene match. The chain joins TRBV15 to TRBJ2-5; 7 bases map to TRBD2. This material consisted of peripheral blood, taken on day 0 of AZD1222 vaccination. This TCR came from an adult in good health. This CDR3 is CATSRARPGGETQYF. In nucleotides, the CDR3 is TGTGCCACCAGCAGAGCACGCCCGGGAGGAGAGACCCAGTACTTC.